This TCR beta chain was retrieved from a study of tumor-infiltrating lymphocytes in primary liver carcinoma. Study results and limitations: Among top clones, only about 7-25% appeared in all five tumor regions. Tumor samples exhibited a significantly greater top-250-clone fraction than blood samples (p = 0.039).

TCR beta cDNA was made from around 520 ng total RNA with a constant-region primer. Generation of the TCR beta libraries relied on three nested multiplex PCR rounds using slightly modified ARM-PCR. Forward primers for TRBV1-TRBV30 and a C-beta reverse primer served the first two PCR rounds, at about 11 cycles each. TCRdb fed the multiplex PCR reads into MiXCR, producing one record per CDR3 protein. The top ten clones hold approximately 31% of a sample with some 43,000 distinct CDR3 sequences, over 65% of them seen once. This CDR3 has 13 residues. CDR1 and CDR2 from the germline V gene are SGHAT and FQNNGV. The tissue used was unsorted bulk material of roughly 17-33 mg. RNA and DNA were co-extracted from it with the AllPrep DNA/RNA mini kit. Each individual tumor supplied samples from five separate regions. Histology found more than 75% viable tumor cells per sample. In the case of this clonotype: The antigen is unknown. One junction end does not reproduce the germline sequence, and a read error may be involved.

The receptor comes from a middle-aged man with primary liver carcinoma and hepatitis B virus infection. The rearrangement joins TRBV11-2 to TRBJ1-3, with TRBD1 matching over 8 bases. The sample was liver tumor tissue from sampling region 5. The subset here: tumor region T5, tumor centre. Written as DNA, the CDR3 is TGTGTCTCAGCCCAGGGGGCTGGAAACGCCATATATTTT. Translated: CVSAQGAGNAIYF.